One and the same sample provided the 20 T cell receptor beta chains below, sequenced in a study of CD8+ T cells in alopecia areata. Following RNA extraction, reverse transcription yielded cDNA that acted as the sequencing template. Produced via immunoSEQ multiplex PCR; TCRdb's table is partial and in-frame only. This sample yields some 4,000 clones, of which 71% are seen a single time; 6.8% belongs to the top ten. What was sequenced was skin. Receptors originate from a human donor in good health.

This chain links TRBV5-6 with TRBJ2-3, with a possible D match to TRBD2 (6 bases). With 0 bases removed from V and 1 base from J, the gap between germline ends came to 6 bases. The germline V gene has CDR1 SGHDT and CDR2 YYEEEE. The CDR3 spans 14 residues. The CDR3 coding sequence is TGTGCCAGCAGCTTGGGACTAGGCACAGATACGCAGTATTTT. As protein: CASSLGLGTDTQYF.

The chain joins TRBV5-5 to TRBJ2-1; the match to TRBD2 covers 8 bases. Germline CDR1 SGHKS, CDR2 YYEKEE (reference sequence). V lost 0 bases, J lost 4 bases, and 6 bases stayed unmatched. CDR3 size: 16 residues. CDR3 sequence (DNA): TGTGCCAGCAGCTTGGTTGTCGGGGGGGTTTACAATGAGCAGTTCTTC. Residues: CASSLVVGGVYNEQFF.

The rearrangement uses TRBV4-1 and TRBJ1-1; maybe TRBD1 (6 bases). Germline CDR1 reads MGHRA; CDR2 reads YSYEKL. With 1 base removed from V and 8 bases from J, the gap between germline ends came to 8 bases. The CDR3 is 12 amino acids. The CDR3 nucleotides read TGCGCCAGCAGCCAAGGGGGGCCGGAAGCTTTCTTT. Residues: CASSQGGPEAFF.

The chain is built from TRBV14 and TRBJ2-3; 9 bases are shared with TRBD2. V lost 3 bases, J lost 2 bases, and 6 bases stayed unmatched. Germline V lookup: CDR1 SGHDN, CDR2 FVKESK. CDR3 size: 16 residues. CDR3 sequence (DNA): TGTGCCAGCAGCCAGGTTAGCGGGGGCGACACAGATACGCAGTATTTT. Its translation is CASSQVSGGDTDTQYF.

This sequence joins TRBV21-1 and TRBJ1-3; the table's D call of TRBD1 was not tested on the DNA. TRBV21-1 is noted as a pseudogene. This CDR3 region has 12 residues. In DNA form, the CDR3 reads TGTGTCATGGGACACCCTGGAAACACCATATATTTT. Translating it yields CVMGHPGNTIYF.

This chain links TRBV30 with TRBJ2-2, with D possibly TRBD2 on 5 matching bases. V was pared by 5 bases and J by 7 bases, with 11 bases between. The CDR3 runs to 12 residues. Germline V CDR1 and CDR2: GTSNPN, SVGIG (reference sequence). The CDR3 region has the DNA TGTGCCTGGTCCTCCGGGATCGGGGAGCTGTTTTTT. Translated: CAWSSGIGELFF.

V gene TRBV7-6 combines with J gene TRBJ1-2, with TRBD1 identical over 8 bases. Germline loops: CDR1 SGHVS, CDR2 FNYEAQ. J lost 6 bases, V lost 1 base, and 16 bases had no gene match. This CDR3 region has 18 residues. CDR3 residues: CASSLVRQGARFSHGYTF. The CDR3 DNA reads TGTGCCAGCAGCTTAGTAAGGCAGGGGGCGCGATTCTCCCATGGCTACACCTTC.

This clone has more than one count but fewer than ten. This CDR3 is CASSIEPSTGELFF. CDR3 sequence (DNA): TGTGCCAGCAGCATAGAGCCGAGTACCGGGGAGCTGTTTTTT. The chain has TRBV7-2 and TRBJ2-2; D unclear. Germline V gene lookup returns CDR1 SGHTA and CDR2 FQGNSA. The ends were cut back, 5 bases at V and 5 bases at J, with 12 bases in the middle. The CDR3 is 14 amino acids.

This clone has just a few counts. The chain recombines TRBV5-4 with TRBJ2-7; 8 bases align to TRBD2. Germline assignment: CDR1 SGHNT and CDR2 YYREEE (reference sequence). V was pared by 0 bases and J by 3 bases, with 5 bases of the junction left unmatched. The CDR3 has 15 amino acids. This CDR3 is CASSLAVAGNYEQYF. CDR3 DNA: TGTGCCAGCAGCTTGGCTGTAGCGGGGAACTACGAGCAGTACTTC.

This clone was seen more than once but under ten times. DNA of the CDR3: TGTGCCAGCAGCACCGGACTTCTCAATGAAGCTTTCTTT. Encoded protein: CASSTGLLNEAFF. The J gene is TRBJ1-1, the V gene TRBV7-8; D ambiguous. Trimming took 5 bases from V and 7 from J, leaving 14 bases between them. The CDR3 has 13 residues. The germline gives CDR1 SGHVS, CDR2 FQNEAQ.

This clone was picked up a small number of times. The chain joins TRBV2 to TRBJ1-6, with TRBD1 as a possible D gene (6 bases). The CDR3 extends over 14 amino acids. Trimming took off 7 bases at V and 10 bases at J, with 17 bases between the two ends. Germline loops: CDR1 SNHLY, CDR2 FYNNEI. The CDR3 DNA follows: TGTGCCAGCAATTCTGGGACATCGGAATCACCCCTCCACTTT. Translating it yields CASNSGTSESPLHF.

This chain connects TRBV12-5 to TRBJ2-1; D ambiguous. V lost 2 bases and J 6 bases, leaving 5 bases between the germline ends. Germline lookup yields CDR1 LGHNT and CDR2 FRNRAP. The CDR3 contains 12 residues. CDR3 coding DNA: TGTGCTAGTGGTTTGTTTTCCAATGAGCAGTTCTTC. Amino acid sequence: CASGLFSNEQFF.

This clone occurred a few times. CDR3 nucleotide sequence: TGTGCCAGCTCAAGGTCGAGCATAACCCAAGAGACCCAGTACTTC. This gives the protein CASSRSSITQETQYF. The V and J genes are TRBV6-5 and TRBJ2-5; D not resolved. Per germline, CDR1 MNHEY and CDR2 SVGAGI. The CDR3 is made up of 15 amino acids. Trimming took 8 bases from V and 1 from J, leaving 17 bases between them.

The V and J genes are TRBV7-2 and TRBJ2-3; no clear D. The germline CDR1 and CDR2 sequences are SGHTA and FQGNSA. The CDR3 length is 12 residues. The germline V and J ends were trimmed by 5 bases and 2 bases, with 5 bases remaining between them. The chain's CDR3 is CASSLHTDTQYF. CDR3 DNA: TGTGCCAGCAGCCTACACACAGATACGCAGTATTTT.

The chain uses TRBV7-8 and TRBJ2-7; D may be TRBD1 (6 bases). With 0 bases removed from V and 3 bases from J, the gap between germline ends came to 15 bases. The CDR3 is made up of 16 amino acids. From germline, CDR1 is SGHVS and CDR2 FQNEAQ. CDR3 residues: CASSLARRQGIYEQYF. The CDR3 nucleotides are TGTGCCAGCAGCTTAGCTCGACGGCAGGGGATCTACGAGCAGTACTTC.

This chain joins TRBV2 and TRBJ1-5; D is ambiguous. V lost 2 bases and J 6 bases, leaving 11 bases between the germline ends. Per germline, CDR1 SNHLY and CDR2 FYNNEI. The CDR3 contains 14 residues. Written as DNA, the CDR3 is TGTGCCAGCAGTGAAAGCGCCAGCCGTCAGCCCCAGCATTTT. It is translated as CASSESASRQPQHF.

This clone appeared a few times. The chain is built from TRBV6-5 and TRBJ1-1, with a weak D call TRBD1 (6 bases). CDR1 MNHEY and CDR2 SVGAGI come from the germline V gene. The V and J ends lost 6 bases and 5 bases respectively, with 19 bases between them. The CDR3 totals 15 residues. This CDR3 reads CASRSPGTQGTEAFF. The CDR3 DNA reads TGTGCCAGCAGGAGTCCCGGTACACAGGGTACTGAAGCTTTCTTT.

The CDR3 sequence: CASSLEPPGELFF. CDR3 DNA: TGTGCCAGCAGCTTAGAACCCCCCGGGGAGCTGTTTTTT. The gene calls are TRBV11-2 and TRBJ2-2; no reliable D call. V was pared by 0 bases and J by 6 bases, with 5 bases between. The length of the CDR3 is 13 residues. Germline-derived CDR1 and CDR2 are SGHAT and FQNNGV.

V is TRBV5-5 and J is TRBJ1-2, with 12 nucleotides matching TRBD1. This CDR3 is 15 amino acids long. The junction had 7 bases not matched to a gene; V was cut back by 3 bases and J by 7 bases. In germline, CDR1 is SGHKS, CDR2 YYEKEE (reference sequence). DNA of the CDR3: TGTGCCAGCAGCTCATCCGGGACAGGGGGCGCTGGCTACACCTTC. This codes for CASSSSGTGGAGYTF. Looking up the rest from reference TRBV5-5 and TRBJ1-2 gives the full variable domain: DAGVTQSPTHLIKTRGQQVTLRCSPISGHKSVSWYQQVLGQGPQFIFQYYEKEERGRGNFPDRFSARQFPNYSSELNVNALLLGDSALYLCASSSSGTGGAGYTFGSGTRLTVV.

Written as DNA, the CDR3 is TGTGCCAGCAGGAAGGAGCGGGGAGCAGGGGATACGCAGTATTTT. It specifies CASRKERGAGDTQYF. This chain joins TRBV2 and TRBJ2-3; TRBD2 agrees at 7 bases. The CDR3 is 15 amino acids. Germline-derived CDR1 and CDR2 are SNHLY and FYNNEI. With V trimmed by 6 bases and J by 6 bases, 12 bases remained unmatched.